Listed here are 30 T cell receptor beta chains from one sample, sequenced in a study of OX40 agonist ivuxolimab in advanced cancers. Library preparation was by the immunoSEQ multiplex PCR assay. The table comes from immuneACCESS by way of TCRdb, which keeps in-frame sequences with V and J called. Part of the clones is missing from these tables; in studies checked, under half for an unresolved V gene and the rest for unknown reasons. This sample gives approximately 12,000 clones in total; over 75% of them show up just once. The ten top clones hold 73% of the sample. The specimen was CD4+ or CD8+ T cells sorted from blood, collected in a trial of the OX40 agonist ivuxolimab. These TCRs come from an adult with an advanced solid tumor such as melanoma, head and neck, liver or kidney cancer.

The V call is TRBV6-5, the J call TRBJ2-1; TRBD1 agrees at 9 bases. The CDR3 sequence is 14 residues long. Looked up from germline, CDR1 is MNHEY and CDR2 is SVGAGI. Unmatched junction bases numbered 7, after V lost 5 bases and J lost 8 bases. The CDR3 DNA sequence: TGTGCCAGCAGTCCAGGGACAGGGTACCATGAGCAGTTCTTC. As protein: CASSPGTGYHEQFF.

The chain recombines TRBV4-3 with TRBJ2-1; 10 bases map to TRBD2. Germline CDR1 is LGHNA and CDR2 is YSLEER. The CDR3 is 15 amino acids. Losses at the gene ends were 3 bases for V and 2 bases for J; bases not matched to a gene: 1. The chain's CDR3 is CASSQTSGPYNEQFF. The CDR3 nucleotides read TGCGCCAGCAGCCAGACTAGCGGGCCCTACAATGAGCAGTTCTTC.

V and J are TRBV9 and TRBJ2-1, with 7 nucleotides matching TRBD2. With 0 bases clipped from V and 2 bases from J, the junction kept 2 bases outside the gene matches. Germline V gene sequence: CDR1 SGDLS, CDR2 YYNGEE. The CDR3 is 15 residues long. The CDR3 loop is CASSVGLAAYNEQFF. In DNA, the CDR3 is TGTGCCAGCAGCGTAGGTCTAGCGGCCTACAATGAGCAGTTCTTC.

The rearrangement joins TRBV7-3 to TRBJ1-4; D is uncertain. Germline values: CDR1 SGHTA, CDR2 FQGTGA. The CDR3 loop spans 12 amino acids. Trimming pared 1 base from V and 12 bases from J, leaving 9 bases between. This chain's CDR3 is CASSLIPGELFF. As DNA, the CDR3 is TGTGCCAGCAGCTTAATACCCGGAGAACTGTTTTTT.

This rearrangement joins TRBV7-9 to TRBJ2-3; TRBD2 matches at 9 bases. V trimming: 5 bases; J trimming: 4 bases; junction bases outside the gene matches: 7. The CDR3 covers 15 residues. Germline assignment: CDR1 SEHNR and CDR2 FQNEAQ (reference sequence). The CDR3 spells CASSPSSGRPDTQYF. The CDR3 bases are TGTGCCAGCAGCCCAAGTAGCGGGAGACCAGATACGCAGTATTTT.

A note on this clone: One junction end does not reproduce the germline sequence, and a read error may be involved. The DNA for the CDR3 is TGCGCCAGCAGACAAGGAAATGAAGCTTTCTTT. As protein: CASRQGNEAFF. The gene calls are TRBV4-3 and TRBJ1-1; D is ambiguous. This CDR3 is built from 11 residues. Per the germline V gene, CDR1 is LGHNA and CDR2 is YSLEER.

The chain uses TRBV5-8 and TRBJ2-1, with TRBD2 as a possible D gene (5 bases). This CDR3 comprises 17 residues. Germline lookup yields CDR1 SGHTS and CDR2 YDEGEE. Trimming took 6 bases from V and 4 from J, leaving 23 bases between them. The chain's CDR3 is CASTPGVRSPYYNEQFF. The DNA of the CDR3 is TGTGCCAGCACCCCCGGGGTACGGTCCCCCTATTACAATGAGCAGTTCTTC.

The CDR3 region has the DNA TGTGCCATCAGTGATCCTAGCGGGAGAAAAGAGACCCAGTACTTC. Its translation: CAISDPSGRKETQYF. The V call is TRBV10-3, the J call TRBJ2-5; 10 bases agree with TRBD2. The germline V gene encodes CDR1 ENHRY and CDR2 SYGVKD. Trimming at V came to 3 bases and at J to 3 bases, leaving 4 bases not matched to a gene. The CDR3 length is 15 residues.

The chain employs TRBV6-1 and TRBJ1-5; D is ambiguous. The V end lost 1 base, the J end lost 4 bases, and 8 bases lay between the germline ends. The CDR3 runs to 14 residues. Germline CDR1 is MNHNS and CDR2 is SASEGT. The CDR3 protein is CASSEVGGNQPQHF. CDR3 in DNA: TGTGCCAGCAGTGAAGTGGGAGGTAATCAGCCCCAGCATTTT.

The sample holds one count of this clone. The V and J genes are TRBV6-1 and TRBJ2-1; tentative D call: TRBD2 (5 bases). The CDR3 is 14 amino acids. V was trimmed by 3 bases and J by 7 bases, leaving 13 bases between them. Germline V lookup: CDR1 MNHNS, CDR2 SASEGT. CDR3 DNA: TGTGCCAGCAGTGACCCGGACTCTTTTAATGAGCAGTTCTTC. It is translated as CASSDPDSFNEQFF.

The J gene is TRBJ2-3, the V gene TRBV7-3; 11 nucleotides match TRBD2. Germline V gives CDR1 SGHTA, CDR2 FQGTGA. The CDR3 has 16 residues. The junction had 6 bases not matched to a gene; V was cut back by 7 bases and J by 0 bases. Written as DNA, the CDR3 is TGTGCCAGCACCCATAGGACTAGCGGGAGCACAGATACGCAGTATTTT. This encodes CASTHRTSGSTDTQYF.

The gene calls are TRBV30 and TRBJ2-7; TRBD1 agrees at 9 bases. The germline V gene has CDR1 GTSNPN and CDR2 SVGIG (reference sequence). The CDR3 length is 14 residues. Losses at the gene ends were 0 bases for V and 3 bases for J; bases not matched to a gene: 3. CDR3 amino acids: CAWSVGTGIYEQYF. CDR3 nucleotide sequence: TGTGCCTGGAGTGTCGGGACAGGGATCTACGAGCAGTACTTC.

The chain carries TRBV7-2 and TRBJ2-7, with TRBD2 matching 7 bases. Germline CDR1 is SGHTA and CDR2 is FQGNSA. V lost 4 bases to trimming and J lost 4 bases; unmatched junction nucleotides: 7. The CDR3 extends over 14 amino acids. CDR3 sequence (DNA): TGTGCCAGCAGCTCAAGACTAGCCTCATACGAGCAGTACTTC. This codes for CASSSRLASYEQYF.

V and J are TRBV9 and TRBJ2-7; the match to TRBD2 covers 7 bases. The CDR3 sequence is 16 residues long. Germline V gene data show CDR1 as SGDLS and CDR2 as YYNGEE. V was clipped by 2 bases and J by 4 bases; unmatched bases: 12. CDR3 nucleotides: TGTGCCAGCAGCGTGGGCCTAAGCGGGATTCGGTACGAGCAGTACTTC. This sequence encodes CASSVGLSGIRYEQYF.

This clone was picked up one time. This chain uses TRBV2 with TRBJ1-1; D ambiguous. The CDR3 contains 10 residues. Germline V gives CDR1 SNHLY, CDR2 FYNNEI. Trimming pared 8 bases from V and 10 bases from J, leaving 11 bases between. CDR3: CASLPPSAFF. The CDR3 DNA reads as TGTGCCAGCCTCCCTCCTTCAGCTTTCTTT.

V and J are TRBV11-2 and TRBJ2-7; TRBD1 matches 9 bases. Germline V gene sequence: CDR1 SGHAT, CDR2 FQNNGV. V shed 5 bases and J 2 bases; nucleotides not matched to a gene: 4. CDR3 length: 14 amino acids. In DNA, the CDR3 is TGTGCCAGCAGCGCGGGACAGGGACCCTACGAGCAGTACTTC. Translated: CASSAGQGPYEQYF. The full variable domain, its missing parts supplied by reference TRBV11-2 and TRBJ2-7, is EAGVAQSPRYKIIEKRQSVAFWCNPISGHATLYWYQQILGQGPKLLIQFQNNGVVDDSQLPKDRFSAERLKGVDSTLKIQPAKLEDSAVYLCASSAGQGPYEQYFGPGTRLTVT.

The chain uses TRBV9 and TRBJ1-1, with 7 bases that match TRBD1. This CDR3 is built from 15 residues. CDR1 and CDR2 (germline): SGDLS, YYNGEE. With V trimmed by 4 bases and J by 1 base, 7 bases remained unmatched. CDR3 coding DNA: TGTGCCAGCAGCCCTAGGACAGGTTCGAACACTGAAGCTTTCTTT. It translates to CASSPRTGSNTEAFF.

DNA for the CDR3: TGTGCCAGCAGCCTGGGGACAAGGCATGAGCAGTTCTTC. The encoded protein is CASSLGTRHEQFF. The J gene is TRBJ2-1, the V gene TRBV7-3; D may be TRBD1 (6 bases). The V and J ends lost 5 bases and 8 bases respectively, with 13 bases between them. The CDR3 covers 13 residues. Germline CDR1 reads SGHTA; CDR2 reads FQGTGA.

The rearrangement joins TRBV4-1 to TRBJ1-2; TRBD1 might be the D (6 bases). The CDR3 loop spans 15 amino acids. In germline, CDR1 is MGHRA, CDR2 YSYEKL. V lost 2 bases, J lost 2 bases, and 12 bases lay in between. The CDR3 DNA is TGCGCCAGCAGCCAACCCGGACAGTTAAACTATGGCTACACCTTC. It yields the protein CASSQPGQLNYGYTF.

The CDR3 sequence is CASSPVGQGLDGYTF. The CDR3 bases are TGTGCCAGCAGTCCCGTCGGACAGGGGCTTGATGGCTACACCTTC. The chain combines TRBV28 with TRBJ1-2; 9 bases fit TRBD1. The V gene end was trimmed by 5 bases and the J gene end by 6 bases; junction bases not matched to a gene: 10. The length of the CDR3 is 15 residues. CDR1 is MDHEN, CDR2 SYDVKM, per germline.

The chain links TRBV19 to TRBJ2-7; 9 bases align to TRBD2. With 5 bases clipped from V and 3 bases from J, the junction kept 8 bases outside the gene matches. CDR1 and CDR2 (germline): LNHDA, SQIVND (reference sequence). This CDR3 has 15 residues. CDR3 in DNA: TGTGCCAGTAGTCCTCGGACTAGCGAGATCTACGAGCAGTACTTC. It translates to CASSPRTSEIYEQYF. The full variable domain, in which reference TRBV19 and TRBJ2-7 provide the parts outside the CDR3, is DGGITQSPKYLFRKEGQNVTLSCEQNLNHDAMYWYRQDPGQGLRLIYYSQIVNDFQKGDIAEGYSVSREKKESFPLTVTSAQKNPTAFYLCASSPRTSEIYEQYFGPGTRLTVT.

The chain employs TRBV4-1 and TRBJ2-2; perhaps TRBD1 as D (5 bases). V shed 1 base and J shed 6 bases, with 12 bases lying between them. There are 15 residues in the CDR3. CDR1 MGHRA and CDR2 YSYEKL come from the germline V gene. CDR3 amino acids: CASSQGARVAGELFF. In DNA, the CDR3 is TGCGCCAGCAGCCAAGGGGCCAGGGTGGCCGGGGAGCTGTTTTTT.

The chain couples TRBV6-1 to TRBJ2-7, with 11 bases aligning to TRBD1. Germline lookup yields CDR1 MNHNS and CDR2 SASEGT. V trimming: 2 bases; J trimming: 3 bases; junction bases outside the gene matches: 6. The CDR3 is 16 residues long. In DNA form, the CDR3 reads TGTGCCAGCAGTGAATGGGACAGGGGGGATGGCTACGAGCAGTACTTC. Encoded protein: CASSEWDRGDGYEQYF.

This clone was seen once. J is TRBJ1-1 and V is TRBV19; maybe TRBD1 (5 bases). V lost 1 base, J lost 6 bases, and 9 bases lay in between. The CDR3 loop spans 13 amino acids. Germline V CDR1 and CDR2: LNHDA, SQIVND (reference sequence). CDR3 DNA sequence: TGTGCCAGTAGTATAGGACGGGGCGCTGAAGCTTTCTTT. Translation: CASSIGRGAEAFF.

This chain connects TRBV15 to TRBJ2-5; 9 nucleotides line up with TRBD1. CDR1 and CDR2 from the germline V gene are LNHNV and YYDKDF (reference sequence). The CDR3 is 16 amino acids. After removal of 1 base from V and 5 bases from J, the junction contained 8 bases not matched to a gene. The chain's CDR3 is CATSRGRDRVGETQYF. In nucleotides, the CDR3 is TGTGCCACCAGCAGAGGGCGGGACAGGGTTGGGGAGACCCAGTACTTC.

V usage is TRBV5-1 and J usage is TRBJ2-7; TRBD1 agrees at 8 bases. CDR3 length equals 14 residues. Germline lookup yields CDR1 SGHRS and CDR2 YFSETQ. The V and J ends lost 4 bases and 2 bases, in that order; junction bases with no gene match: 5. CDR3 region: CASSHSTGAYEQYF. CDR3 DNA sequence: TGCGCCAGCAGCCACTCGACAGGGGCCTACGAGCAGTACTTC.

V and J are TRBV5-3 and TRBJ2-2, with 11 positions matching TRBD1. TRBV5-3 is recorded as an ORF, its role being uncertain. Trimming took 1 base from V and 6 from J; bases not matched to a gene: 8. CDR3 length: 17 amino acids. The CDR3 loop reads CARSLRDPGQGAGELFF. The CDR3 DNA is TGTGCCAGAAGCTTGCGGGACCCGGGACAGGGGGCCGGGGAGCTGTTTTTT.

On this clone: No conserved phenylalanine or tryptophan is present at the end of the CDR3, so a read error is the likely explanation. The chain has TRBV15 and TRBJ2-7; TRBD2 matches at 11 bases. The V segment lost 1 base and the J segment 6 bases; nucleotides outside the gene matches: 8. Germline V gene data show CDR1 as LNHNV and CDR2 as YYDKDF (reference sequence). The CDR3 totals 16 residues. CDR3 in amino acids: CATSRGSGRAWGEQYL. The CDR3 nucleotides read TGTGCCACCAGCAGAGGTAGCGGGAGGGCGTGGGGCGAGCAGTACCTC.

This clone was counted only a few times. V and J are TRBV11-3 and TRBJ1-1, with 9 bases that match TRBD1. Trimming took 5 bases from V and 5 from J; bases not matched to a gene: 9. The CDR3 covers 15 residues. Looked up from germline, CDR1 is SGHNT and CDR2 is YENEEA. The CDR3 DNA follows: TGTGCCAGCAGCGCACCCCGGACAGGGGAAACTGAAGCTTTCTTT. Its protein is CASSAPRTGETEAFF.

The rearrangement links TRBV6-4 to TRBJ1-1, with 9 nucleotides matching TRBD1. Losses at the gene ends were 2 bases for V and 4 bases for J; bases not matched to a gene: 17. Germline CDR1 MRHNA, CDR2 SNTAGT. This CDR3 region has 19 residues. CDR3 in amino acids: CASSDTPLEQGALGTEAFF. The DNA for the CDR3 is TGTGCCAGCAGTGACACCCCGCTTGAACAGGGGGCTTTGGGCACTGAAGCTTTCTTT.